The 4 T cell receptor beta chains given below trace back to one sample, sequenced in a study of T-cell reconstitution after alpha-beta-depleted transplantation in children (dated by TCRdb to about 2016). In the paper's terms, the treatment or condition label means: allogeneic hematopoietic cell transplantation with graft depleted of TCRalphabeta T cells and CD19 B cells. The receptor library was made with PCR. TCRdb names Illumina HiSeq 2500 as the instrument used. TCR libraries were prepared with molecular barcoding, using unique molecular identifiers to normalize TCRbeta repertoire quantification. In-frame beta chains were kept once TCRdb had trimmed the public reads at Q25 with fastp and called clones with MiXCR. Rows with a matching CDR3 protein are joined into one entry that keeps the most common DNA and genes. The sample contains roughly 82,000 distinct CDR3 sequences, 11% to 15% of them found a single time. Around 26% of the sample is in the top ten clones.

The starting material was PBMCs, mostly from graft donor cells, obtained 180 days after TCRalphabeta/CD19-depleted stem cell transplant. The receptors stem from a male patient aged 2 to 10 who had a stem cell transplant for acute lymphoblastic leukemia, so the T cells may come from the graft donor.

Turning to this clonotype: One end of the junction does not line up with germline, which may come from a read error. This chain links TRBV7-8 with TRBJ1-1; D is possibly TRBD1 (6 bases). Germline-derived CDR1 and CDR2 are SGHVS and FQNEAQ. This CDR3 has 15 amino acids. In DNA, the CDR3 is TGTGCCAGCAGCTTTCATACCTTCGACAGGACTGCAGCTTTCTTT. Translating it yields CASSFHTFDRTAAFF. Looking up the rest from reference TRBV7-8 and TRBJ1-1 gives the full variable domain: GAGVSQSPRYKVAKRGQDVALRCDPISGHVSLFWYQQALGQGPEFLTYFQNEAQLDKSGLPSDRFFAERPEGSVSTLKIQRTQQEDSAVYLCASSFHTFDRTAAFFGQGTRLTVV.

As concerns this clonotype: Being one base from a much bigger clone, this may be a read error. CDR3 nucleotide sequence: TGTGCCAGCAGCGCGGGCAGCTCCTTAACCTACGAGCAGTACTTC. Amino acid sequence: CASSAGSSLTYEQYF. The chain employs TRBV7-8 and TRBJ2-7, with a tentative D call TRBD2 (5 bases). The germline gives CDR1 SGHVS, CDR2 FQNEAQ. Deletions cut 5 bases from V and 2 bases from J, with 16 bases between. The CDR3 is 15 residues long.

V gene TRBV28 combines with J gene TRBJ2-5, with D possibly TRBD2 on 6 matching bases. The V gene's germline CDR1 is MDHEN and CDR2 SYDVKM. This CDR3 has 13 residues. Trimming cost V 8 bases and J 7 bases, with 17 bases left between them. CDR3 sequence (DNA): TGTGCCAGCGGCGGGACGGCCGGGGGGACCCAGTACTTC. Translation: CASGGTAGGTQYF. The full variable domain, its missing parts supplied by reference TRBV28 and TRBJ2-5, is DVKVTQSSRYLVKRTGEKVFLECVQDMDHENMFWYRQDPGLGLRLIYFSYDVKMKEKGDIPEGYSVSREKKERFSLILESASTNQTSMYLCASGGTAGGTQYFGPGTRLLVL.

This clonotype was counted between two and nine times. The chain links TRBV25-1 to TRBJ2-3, with 13 bases that match TRBD2. The CDR3 has 22 amino acids. The germline CDR1 and CDR2 sequences are MGHDK and SYGVNS. Losses at the gene ends were 3 bases for V and 1 base for J; bases not matched to a gene: 19. CDR3 amino acids: CASSDPPRTSGRRRIGTDTQYF. In DNA form, the CDR3 reads TGTGCCAGCAGTGACCCTCCCCGGACTAGCGGGAGAAGGCGAATAGGCACAGATACGCAGTATTTT.